This T cell receptor (beta chain) was found in a study of CD8 T cells in ankylosing spondylitis. Quantitative barcoded 5'-RACE was used to prepare TCR beta libraries. In TCRdb, the 5' RACE reads were re-called with MiXCR into one record per CDR3 protein. The repertoire consists of a few hundred thousand distinct CDR3 sequences, with 20% to 25% occurring once and the leading ten covering around 16%. Findings and limits, study-wide: Significantly higher representation of disease-linked clones was reported for matched ankylosing spondylitis synovial fluid. Some of these motif variants have turned up before, in reports on reactive arthritis synovial fluid and blood. Disease-linked clones, CD8+, were relatively rare in peripheral blood. Several highly homologous variants made up a TCR beta motif, and this motif appeared characteristic of ankylosing spondylitis blood.

Between the trimmed V and J ends, which lost 0 bases and 3 bases, there was a span of 11 bases. The length of the CDR3 is 15 residues. Germline CDR1 reads LGHNA; CDR2 reads YSLEER. The table lists this clonotype with many counts. The antigen remains unidentified. This chain links TRBV4-3 with TRBJ2-5, with D uncertain. The sequence came from a male donor with ankylosing spondylitis. Sequenced sample: blood, either unsorted or a sorted T cell fraction (not recorded which). In nucleotides, the CDR3 is TGCGCCAGCAGCCAAGATCGGGCCCGGGAAGAGACCCAGTACTTC. Amino acid sequence: CASSQDRAREETQYF.